One T cell receptor (beta chain) is described in this entry. Its target antigen remains unknown. Base qualities were left out, and no much larger clone turns up one base away. This sample is drawn from a study of blood T cell repertoires in COVID-19 (dated by TCRdb to the early 2020s). Regarding the research as a whole: Samples from collaborators originated in the United States, Italy and Spain and spanned both the acute and convalescent phases of COVID-19. Nearly every sample came with metadata listing a de-identified subject ID, COVID-19 status, age in years and sex. A freely available public database, intended as a resource for researchers studying the immune response to SARS-CoV-2, is where the repertoires were released. Subjects who had been exposed to COVID-19, were actively infected with it, or had recovered from it provided the deeply sampled blood TCRbeta repertoires that made up the dataset. Where HLA class I and class II types were available, the types were taken from metadata supplied by the sample provider, not from assay-based typing. The samples were drawn from two sources: the first 160 participants of the ongoing ImmuneRACE study, and over 1,000 subjects contributed by 6 global collaborators. The prospective study material was composed of cDNA or gDNA derived from T cells, B-cell-depleted T cells, or PBMCs.

TCRbeta CDR3 regions were amplified from genomic DNA using the immunoSEQ Assay, a bias-controlled multiplex PCR. The paper's processing steps were these. Within the assay, amplification of reference gene primers was used to estimate how many nucleated cells each sample contained. Sequence reads were collapsed and filtered to measure the absolute abundance of every unique TCRbeta CDR3 rearrangement. For each sample, productive Simpson clonality was calculated as the square root of Simpson's diversity index across productive rearrangements. In its TCRdb copy, this immuneACCESS table keeps in-frame sequences only and misses some clones. Where compared with another copy, unresolved V genes explain less than half of these, and the others have no known cause. V and J calls and clone size are copied from that table; D and trimming were computed from the DNA. Across this sample there are 130,000 or so clones, with 75% to 90% seen only once. The ten largest make up roughly 4.7% of the sample.

What the study reported, not specific to this receptor: The quantity of clinical and demographic metadata differed by source and by participant and was supplied without curation.

Each collaborating institution followed its own protocols to collect whole blood in K2EDTA tubes. For TCRbeta analysis, collaborators shipped samples in one of three forms: frozen whole blood, isolated PBMCs, or DNA extracted from either of those sample types. The receptor comes from a man between 40 and 49 years old with acute or convalescent COVID-19. The sample comprised peripheral blood.

The DNA reads as follows: TGTGCCAGCAGTTACAGTGACAGGGAATCACCCCTCCACTTT. Translated, it gives CASSYSDRESPLHF. The receptor chain draws on TRBV6-5 and TRBJ1-6, and TRBD1 aligns with 7 junction nucleotides. The CDR3 runs 14 residues from the cysteine to the phenylalanine. Only the CDR3 region is kept as DNA, spanning 42 bases read in frame from base 1. CDR1 and CDR2 are drawn from the germline V gene: MNHEY, SVGAGI. Trimming leaves V shorter by 2 bases and J shorter by 10 bases, with the junction holding 5 bases beyond the gene matches.